Below, 6 T cell receptor beta chains from the same sample are listed, as sequenced in a study of CD8 T cells in Susac syndrome. RNA amounts of about 0.5 to 1 ug underwent reverse transcription with random hexamers. TCRdb re-called the immunoSEQ multiplex PCR reads with MiXCR, one entry per CDR3 protein. The sample yields 150,000 to 180,000 distinct CDR3 sequences, approximately 95% seen once. Material: CD4+ T cells from PBMCs. The receptors stem from a human donor with Susac syndrome.

The chain carries TRBV20-1 and TRBJ1-2; D is unclear. V shed 5 bases and J shed 7 bases, with 2 bases lying between them. From germline, CDR1 is DFQATT and CDR2 SNEGSKA (reference sequence). The length of the CDR3 is 8 residues. CDR3: CSAPGYTF. In DNA, the CDR3 is TGCAGTGCTCCTGGCTACACCTTC.

This clonotype appeared once. The V and J genes are TRBV19 and TRBJ1-2, with D possibly TRBD1 on 6 matching bases. The CDR3 contains 14 residues. The ends were cut back, 5 bases at V and 4 bases at J, with 14 bases in the middle. Germline CDR1 and CDR2: LNHDA and SQIVND (reference sequence). This chain's CDR3 is CASSDTGSVYGYTF. CDR3 nucleotide sequence: TGTGCCAGTAGTGATACAGGGAGCGTCTATGGCTACACCTTC.

The J gene is TRBJ1-5, the V gene TRBV6-1; tentatively, D is TRBD1 (5 bases). V shed 0 bases and J shed 5 bases, with 8 bases lying between them. The CDR3 has 14 residues. CDR1 is MNHNS, CDR2 SASEGT, per germline. In DNA form, the CDR3 reads TGTGCCAGCAGTGAAGCAATAGGGGATCAGCCCCAGCATTTT. Encoded protein: CASSEAIGDQPQHF.

The rearrangement links TRBV5-1 to TRBJ2-2; D may be TRBD2 (5 bases). The V gene's germline CDR1 is SGHRS and CDR2 YFSETQ. V shed 0 bases and J shed 4 bases, with 7 bases lying between them. The CDR3 runs 14 residues. The CDR3 DNA follows: TGCGCCAGCAGCTTGGAAGGGAGCACCGGGGAGCTGTTTTTT. Translated: CASSLEGSTGELFF.

This chain joins TRBV29-1 and TRBJ1-2, with a possible D match to TRBD1 (5 bases). The CDR3 contains 14 residues. CDR1 is SQVTM, CDR2 ANQGSEA, per germline. V shed 6 bases and J shed 7 bases, with 21 bases lying between them. As DNA, the CDR3 is TGCAGCGTCGTAGAGGGACTCTTCCCCGTTGGCTACACCTTC. It yields the protein CSVVEGLFPVGYTF.

This chain links TRBV5-1 with TRBJ1-1; TRBD1 aligns across 7 bases. CDR3 length: 14 amino acids. The germline V gene encodes CDR1 SGHRS and CDR2 YFSETQ. With 5 bases clipped from V and 1 base from J, the junction kept 5 bases outside the gene matches. The CDR3 DNA is TGCGCCAGCAGACGGGACAGACAGAACACTGAAGCTTTCTTT. Translated, it gives CASRRDRQNTEAFF.